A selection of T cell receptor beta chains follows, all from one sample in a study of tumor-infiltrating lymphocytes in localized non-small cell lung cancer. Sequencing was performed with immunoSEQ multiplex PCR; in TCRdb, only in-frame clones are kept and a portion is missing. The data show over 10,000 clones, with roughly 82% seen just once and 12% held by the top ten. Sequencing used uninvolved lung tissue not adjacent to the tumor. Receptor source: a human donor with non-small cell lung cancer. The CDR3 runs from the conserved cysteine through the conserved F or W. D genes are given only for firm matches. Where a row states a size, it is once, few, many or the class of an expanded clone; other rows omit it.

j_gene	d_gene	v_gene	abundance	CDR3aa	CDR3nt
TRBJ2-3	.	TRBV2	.	CASRGGFSSSTDTQYF	TGTGCCAGCAGGGGGGGTTTCAGCTCTAGCACAGATACGCAGTATTTT
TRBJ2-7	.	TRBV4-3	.	CASSQDRGGLREQYF	TGCGCCAGCAGCCAAGATCGAGGGGGACTTAGGGAGCAGTACTTC
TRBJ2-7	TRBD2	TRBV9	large	CASSVAPLAGYEQYF	TGTGCCAGCAGCGTAGCCCCTCTAGCGGGGTACGAGCAGTACTTC
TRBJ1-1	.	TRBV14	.	CASSQDRSRDTEAFF	TGTGCCAGCAGCCAAGATCGGTCCCGGGATACTGAAGCTTTCTTT
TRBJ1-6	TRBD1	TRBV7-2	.	CASNLGTGIDSPLHF	TGTGCCAGCAACCTAGGGACAGGGATCGATTCACCCCTCCACTTT
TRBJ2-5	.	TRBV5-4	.	CAMGPGAGEETQYF	TGTGCCATGGGTCCGGGGGCGGGGGAAGAGACCCAGTACTTC
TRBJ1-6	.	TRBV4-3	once	CASSQFDNSPLHF	TGCGCCAGCAGCCAATTTGATAATTCACCCCTCCACTTT
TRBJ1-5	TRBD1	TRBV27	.	CASRTGSGNQPQHF	TGTGCCAGCAGGACAGGGTCGGGCAATCAGCCCCAGCATTTT
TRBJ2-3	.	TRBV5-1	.	CASSLPTDTQYF	TGCGCCAGCAGTTTGCCCACAGATACGCAGTATTTT
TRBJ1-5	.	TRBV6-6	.	CASSYSFQRQPQHF	TGTGCCAGCAGTTACTCGTTTCAACGTCAGCCCCAGCATTTT
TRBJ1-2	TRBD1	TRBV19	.	CASSGQGAFGYTF	TGTGCCAGTAGTGGACAGGGGGCGTTCGGCTACACCTTC
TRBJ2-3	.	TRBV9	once	CASSTSLEGPTQYF	TGTGCCAGCAGCACCTCCCTGGAGGGGCCCACGCAGTATTTT
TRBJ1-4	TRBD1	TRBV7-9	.	CASSSTGTGVGKLFF	TGTGCCAGCAGCTCGACCGGGACAGGGGTTGGAAAACTGTTTTTT
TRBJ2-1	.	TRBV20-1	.	CSANHYNEQFF	TGCAGTGCTAATCATTACAATGAGCAGTTCTTC
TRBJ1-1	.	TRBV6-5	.	CASSSHTGGTEAFF	TGTGCCAGCAGTTCTCATACGGGGGGCACTGAAGCTTTCTTT
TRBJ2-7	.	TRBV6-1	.	CASSMAGTGAYEQYF	TGTGCCAGCTCCATGGCCGGGACGGGGGCCTACGAGCAGTACTTC
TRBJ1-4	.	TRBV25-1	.	CASSGTQRGEKLFF	TGTGCCAGCAGTGGGACCCAACGTGGTGAAAAACTGTTTTTT
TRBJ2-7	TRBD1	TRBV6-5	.	CASSANRGQGEQYF	TGTGCCAGCAGTGCAAACAGGGGGCAAGGCGAGCAGTACTTC
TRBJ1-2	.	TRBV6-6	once	CASSYDTGSYWGYTF	TGTGCCAGCAGTTACGACACCGGATCATACTGGGGCTACACCTTC
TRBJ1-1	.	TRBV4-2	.	CASSLASAETEAFF	TGTGCCAGCAGCTTGGCCTCAGCGGAGACTGAAGCTTTCTTT
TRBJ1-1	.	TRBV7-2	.	CASSFVFGDSEAFF	TGTGCCAGCAGTTTCGTTTTCGGGGATTCTGAAGCTTTCTTT
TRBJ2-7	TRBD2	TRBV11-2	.	CASSLRTSDNPYEQYF	TGTGCCAGCAGCCTTAGGACTAGCGACAACCCCTACGAGCAGTACTTC
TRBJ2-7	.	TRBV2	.	CASSQQGYEQYF	TGTGCCAGCTCACAACAGGGCTACGAGCAGTACTTC
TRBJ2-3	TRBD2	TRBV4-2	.	CASSQTLAGGPTDTQYF	TGTGCCAGCAGCCAAACCTTAGCGGGGGGGCCCACAGATACGCAGTATTTT
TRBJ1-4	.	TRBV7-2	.	CASSFAQGTNEKLFF	TGTGCCAGCAGCTTTGCGCAGGGTACTAATGAAAAACTGTTTTTT
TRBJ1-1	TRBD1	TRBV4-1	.	CASSQALQGGGEAFF	TGCGCCAGCAGCCAAGCCTTACAGGGGGGAGGTGAAGCTTTCTTT
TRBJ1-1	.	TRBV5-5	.	CASSRDPEGTEAFF	TGTGCCAGCAGCAGGGACCCCGAAGGCACTGAAGCTTTCTTT
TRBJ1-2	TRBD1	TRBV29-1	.	CSVGDRAGYGYTF	TGCAGCGTGGGGGACAGAGCGGGGTATGGCTACACCTTC
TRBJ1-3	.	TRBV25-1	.	CASSPQGTRNTIYF	TGTGCCAGCAGTCCCCAGGGGACCCGAAACACCATATATTTT
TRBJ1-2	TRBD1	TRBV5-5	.	CASSSGNPGQINYGYTF	TGTGCCAGCAGCTCTGGAAATCCGGGACAGATAAACTATGGCTACACCTTC
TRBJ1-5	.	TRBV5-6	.	CASSLGYSNQPQHF	TGTGCCAGCAGCTTGGGGTATAGCAATCAGCCCCAGCATTTT
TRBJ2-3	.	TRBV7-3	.	CASSLTPHYTDTQYF	TGTGCCAGCAGCTTAACCCCACACTACACAGATACGCAGTATTTT
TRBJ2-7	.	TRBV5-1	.	CASSLTDRAGEQYF	TGCGCCAGCAGCTTGACCGACAGGGCGGGGGAGCAGTACTTC
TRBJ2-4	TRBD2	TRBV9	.	CASSPASGGAGNIQYF	TGTGCCAGCAGCCCCGCTAGCGGGGGGGCGGGAAACATTCAGTACTTC
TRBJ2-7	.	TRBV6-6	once	CASSSVEGYEQYF	TGTGCCAGCAGTTCCGTCGAGGGATACGAGCAGTACTTC
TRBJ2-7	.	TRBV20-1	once	CSVRGMGEQYF	TGCAGTGTCCGGGGGATGGGCGAGCAGTACTTC
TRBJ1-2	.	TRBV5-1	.	CASSLMDRDGYTF	TGCGCCAGCAGCTTGATGGATCGAGATGGCTACACCTTC
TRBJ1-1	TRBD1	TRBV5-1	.	CASSIGQGTNTEAFF	TGCGCCAGCAGCATAGGACAGGGGACGAACACTGAAGCTTTCTTT
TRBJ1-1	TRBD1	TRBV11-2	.	CASSLAGQGEAFF	TGTGCCAGCAGCTTAGCGGGACAGGGTGAAGCTTTCTTT
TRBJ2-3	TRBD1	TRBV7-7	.	CASQPGQIPDTDTQYF	TGTGCCAGTCAGCCGGGACAGATCCCAGACACAGATACGCAGTATTTT
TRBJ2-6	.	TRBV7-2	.	CASSFRGRGIFSGANVLTF	TGTGCCAGCAGCTTTAGGGGCAGGGGAATATTTTCTGGGGCCAACGTCCTGACTTTC
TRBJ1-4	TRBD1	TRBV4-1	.	CASSQGRTGGNEKLFF	TGCGCCAGCAGCCAAGGCCGGACAGGGGGAAATGAAAAACTGTTTTTT
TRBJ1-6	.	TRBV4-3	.	CASSQGGGSTRSPLHF	TGCGCCAGCAGCCAAGGCGGGGGTTCTACTCGGTCACCCCTCCACTTT
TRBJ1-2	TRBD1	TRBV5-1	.	CASSLAGRGHSDGYTF	TGCGCCAGCAGCTTGGCGGGCAGGGGGCATAGCGATGGCTACACCTTC
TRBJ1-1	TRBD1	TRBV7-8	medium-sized	CASSFLTGATSEAFF	TGTGCCAGCAGCTTCTTAACAGGGGCCACATCCGAAGCTTTCTTT
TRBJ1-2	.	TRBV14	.	CASSQDNFGARSYGYTF	TGTGCCAGCAGCCAAGATAATTTCGGTGCAAGATCCTATGGCTACACCTTC
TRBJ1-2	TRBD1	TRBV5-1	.	CASSSAGTARFYGYTF	TGCGCCAGCAGCTCCGCCGGGACAGCCCGTTTCTATGGCTACACCTTC
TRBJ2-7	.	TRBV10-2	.	CASSGRVGEQYF	TGCGCCAGCAGTGGTAGGGTTGGCGAGCAGTACTTC
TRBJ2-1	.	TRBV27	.	CASRIGTPSNEQFF	TGTGCCAGCAGAATCGGGACTCCGTCCAATGAGCAGTTCTTC
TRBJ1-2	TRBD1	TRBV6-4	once	CASSPQGEGYGYTF	TGTGCCAGCAGTCCACAGGGGGAGGGCTATGGCTACACCTTC
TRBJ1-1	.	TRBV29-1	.	CSASDGRQAAFF	TGCAGCGCTTCCGACGGACGACAGGCGGCTTTCTTT
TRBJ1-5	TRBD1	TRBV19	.	CASSIDGTGWIPNQPQHF	TGTGCCAGTAGTATTGACGGGACAGGATGGATTCCCAATCAGCCCCAGCATTTT
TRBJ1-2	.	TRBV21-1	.	CASTQSRFNYGYTF	TGTGCCAGCACTCAATCCCGATTCAACTATGGCTACACCTTC
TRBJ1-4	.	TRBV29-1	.	CSVERSGTEKLFF	TGCAGCGTTGAACGCAGTGGAACGGAAAAACTGTTTTTT